The 13 T cell receptor beta chains in this list originate from one sample, sequenced in a study of cytomegalovirus exposure and HLA in healthy donors. Here immunoSEQ multiplex PCR was the method, and the copy in TCRdb shows in-frame clones only, minus some. The table shows roughly 180,000 clones, with approximately 86% occurring only once. The sample comprised PBMCs. The source is a man under 40 in good health and CMV-seropositive.

The gene calls are TRBV7-2 and TRBJ1-4; D call uncertain. Germline V gene sequence: CDR1 SGHTA, CDR2 FQGNSA. Trimming pared 4 bases from V and 7 bases from J, leaving 16 bases between. CDR3 length equals 15 residues. In nucleotides, the CDR3 is TGTGCCAGCAGCTCTTCAACGCAAAGGACTGAAAAACTGTTTTTT. Translating gives CASSSSTQRTEKLFF. The full variable domain, completed using reference TRBV7-2 and TRBJ1-4, is GAGVSQSPSNKVTEKGKDVELRCDPISGHTALYWYRQSLGQGLEFLIYFQGNSAPDKSGLPSDRFSAERTGGSVSTLTIQRTQQEDSAVYLCASSSSTQRTEKLFFGSGTQLSVL.

The chain combines TRBV5-1 with TRBJ1-1; D is unresolved. There are 15 residues in the CDR3. The V end lost 0 bases, the J end lost 3 bases, and 12 bases lay between the germline ends. Germline V gene sequence: CDR1 SGHRS, CDR2 YFSETQ. CDR3 protein: CASSLDAGRYTEAFF. DNA for the CDR3: TGCGCCAGCAGCTTGGACGCCGGGAGATACACTGAAGCTTTCTTT.

The chain has TRBV27 and TRBJ2-3; D is ambiguous. CDR3 size: 14 residues. Trimming left V 5 bases short and J 2 bases short, with 11 bases between. The germline V gene has CDR1 MNHEY and CDR2 SMNVEV (reference sequence). The CDR3: CASSQEGNTDTQYF. The DNA for the CDR3 is TGTGCCAGCAGTCAGGAAGGAAACACAGATACGCAGTATTTT.

The chain couples TRBV7-2 to TRBJ2-7, with D possibly TRBD1 on 5 matching bases. From germline, CDR1 is SGHTA and CDR2 FQGNSA. CDR3 length: 12 amino acids. Trimming stripped 5 bases from V and 6 bases from J, with 11 bases between. The CDR3 nucleotides read TGTGCCAGCAGCCTAGGGGTGGGCGAGCAGTACTTC. Translation: CASSLGVGEQYF.

This clone was found once. The chain joins TRBV29-1 to TRBJ2-7, with a weak D call TRBD1 (6 bases). V lost 6 bases and J 4 bases, leaving 16 bases between the germline ends. Germline CDR1 and CDR2: SQVTM and ANQGSEA. There are 13 residues in the CDR3. The CDR3 protein is CSVVARGQYEQYF. CDR3 nucleotides: TGCAGCGTCGTGGCCAGGGGCCAGTACGAGCAGTACTTC.

The chain has TRBV14 and TRBJ1-5; D is unclear. Trimming pared 2 bases from V and 7 bases from J, leaving 9 bases between. Germline V gene data show CDR1 as SGHDN and CDR2 as FVKESK. The CDR3 sequence is 13 residues long. This CDR3 reads CASSQLGGQPQHF. CDR3 bases: TGTGCCAGCAGCCAACTTGGAGGGCAGCCCCAGCATTTT. Based on the CDR3 plus reference TRBV14 and TRBJ1-5, the full variable domain is EAGVTQFPSHSVIEKGQTVTLRCDPISGHDNLYWYRRVMGKEIKFLLHFVKESKQDESGMPNNRFLAERTGGTYSTLKVQPAELEDSGVYFCASSQLGGQPQHFGDGTRLSIL.

V usage is TRBV7-3 and J usage is TRBJ2-4; 10 bases align to TRBD1. The junction had 5 bases not matched to a gene; V was cut back by 5 bases and J by 7 bases. Germline V gene data show CDR1 as SGHTA and CDR2 as FQGTGA. The CDR3 length is 14 residues. The CDR3 DNA sequence: TGTGCCAGCAGCCGCGGGACAGGGGACAACATTCAGTACTTC. Translated: CASSRGTGDNIQYF.

This chain uses TRBV28 with TRBJ2-2; 15 bases match TRBD2. The germline CDR1 and CDR2 sequences are MDHEN and SYDVKM. This CDR3 spans 18 amino acids. V gave up 2 bases and J gave up 5 bases; unmatched junction bases: 6. This chain's CDR3 is CASSLGGLAGGPTGELFF. The CDR3 bases are TGTGCCAGCAGTTTAGGGGGACTAGCGGGAGGCCCAACCGGGGAGCTGTTTTTT.

The chain combines TRBV15 with TRBJ2-7, with D perhaps TRBD2 (5 bases). V lost 0 bases, J lost 3 bases, and 15 bases lay in between. Germline CDR1 and CDR2: LNHNV and YYDKDF (reference sequence). The CDR3 runs to 16 residues. CDR3: CATSRDERSGIYEQYF. CDR3 in DNA: TGTGCCACCAGCAGAGATGAACGGTCCGGGATCTACGAGCAGTACTTC.

The chain couples TRBV6-5 to TRBJ2-1; no definite D call. Looked up from germline, CDR1 is MNHEY and CDR2 is SVGAGI. Trimming took 8 bases from V and 2 from J, leaving 16 bases between them. There are 15 residues in the CDR3. The CDR3 region is CASGPQVDAYNEQFF. CDR3 sequence (DNA): TGTGCCAGCGGCCCCCAAGTCGATGCCTACAATGAGCAGTTCTTC.

The chain has TRBV21-1 and TRBJ2-7; TRBD2, the table's D call, was not compared with the DNA. TRBV21-1 is recorded as a pseudogene. This CDR3 spans 15 amino acids. The CDR3 protein is CASSNSREGLYEQYF. CDR3 nucleotides: TGTGCCAGCAGCAATTCCCGAGAGGGTTTGTACGAGCAGTACTTC.

V and J are TRBV14 and TRBJ2-7; D is unclear. The V and J ends lost 5 bases and 2 bases respectively, with 13 bases between them. Germline CDR1 SGHDN, CDR2 FVKESK. The CDR3 spans 14 residues. CDR3 amino acids: CASSEAAPPYEQYF. The CDR3 DNA follows: TGTGCCAGCAGCGAGGCCGCCCCACCCTACGAGCAGTACTTC.

The rearrangement links TRBV28 to TRBJ1-2; no reliable D call. Looked up from germline, CDR1 is MDHEN and CDR2 is SYDVKM. Trimming took off 6 bases at V and 4 bases at J, with 9 bases between the two ends. This CDR3 spans 12 amino acids. The CDR3 sequence: CASSLTRYGYTF. The CDR3 DNA is TGTGCCAGCAGCCTTACCCGCTATGGCTACACCTTC.